This is a list of T cell receptor beta chains from one sample in a study of cytomegalovirus exposure and HLA in healthy donors. Assay used: immunoSEQ multiplex PCR; TCRdb lists only in-frame clones, some missing. The sample contains about 150,000 clones, 80% to 90% of which appear only once. The sample consisted of PBMCs. These receptors were obtained from a man younger than 40 in good health and CMV-seropositive. Both conserved end residues are part of each CDR3.

V	J	CDR3
TRBV18	TRBJ1-1	CASSPSGTEAFF
TRBV9	TRBJ2-1	CASSPDGQGIYNEQFF
TRBV6-5	TRBJ1-1	CASSNRDRTTEAFF
TRBV19	TRBJ1-5	CASTPYLQGDSNQPQHF
TRBV27	TRBJ2-3	CASSLGTLSTQYF
TRBV25-1	TRBJ1-1	CASSVLGGRGKNTEAFF
TRBV29-1	TRBJ2-7	CSVLPEGAGVYEQYF
TRBV7-9	TRBJ2-3	CASSRRGTDTQYF
TRBV27	TRBJ2-7	CASSEGLAGSYEQYF
TRBV5-4	TRBJ1-6	CASSLGTGGVSPLHF
TRBV7-9	TRBJ2-5	CSSSLEGQGPLQETQYF
TRBV25-1	TRBJ1-4	CASSVPGRGANEKLFF
TRBV29-1	TRBJ2-5	CSVGTSGGGRETQYF
TRBV7-8	TRBJ2-7	CASSLQVGYEQYF
TRBV7-8	TRBJ1-2	CASSAESHYGYTF
TRBV11-2	TRBJ2-3	CASSADRSFTDTQYF
TRBV6-5	TRBJ2-7	CASRKREDGGEQYF
TRBV6-5	TRBJ2-5	CASSPDRGRRETQYF
TRBV7-9	TRBJ2-1	CASSSGLAEQFF
TRBV29-1	TRBJ2-3	CSAERAGVSTDTQYF
TRBV29-1	TRBJ2-6	CSVRLGANVLTF
TRBV29-1	TRBJ2-1	CSVRLAGPYNEQFF
TRBV5-1	TRBJ1-1	CASSLAPGANTEAFF
TRBV5-8	TRBJ1-3	CASSSGQGTPSGNTIYF
TRBV7-6	TRBJ1-1	CASSLSTGGYTEAFF
TRBV5-1	TRBJ2-1	CASSSDRGWSSYNEQFF
TRBV7-3	TRBJ1-1	CASSLIGGGSKAFF
TRBV7-3	TRBJ2-1	CASSTLAGGWNEQFF
TRBV2	TRBJ1-1	CASSGGRGTGLGNTEAFF
TRBV29-1	TRBJ2-5	CSTGTGQETQYF
TRBV7-6	TRBJ1-4	CASSLAAGAVGAGKLFF
TRBV6-5	TRBJ2-7	CASSYDRVSHEQYF
TRBV6-5	TRBJ2-3	CASTGDTQYF
TRBV5-8	TRBJ2-3	CASSPRTGADTQYF
TRBV27	TRBJ2-3	CASGTSGLTDTQYF
TRBV5-8	TRBJ1-5	CASSLDGYSNQPQHF
TRBV30	TRBJ2-5	CAWSVQGTQYF
TRBV2	TRBJ1-5	CASSERRQGWQPQHF
TRBV29-1	TRBJ2-2	CSVSEQGLGTGELFF
TRBV7-6	TRBJ2-2	CASSLRTGKTGELFF
TRBV7-9	TRBJ1-5	CSSSLGDRVYSNQPQHF
TRBV4-3	TRBJ2-3	CASSQDERTDTQYF
TRBV7-2	TRBJ2-1	CASSLGSGTSGNEQFF
TRBV19	TRBJ1-2	CASSIGDSNYGYTF
TRBV10-2	TRBJ2-7	CASSEAEREGLSEQYF
TRBV5-8	TRBJ2-2	CASSKPGLAGAFF
TRBV6-1	TRBJ1-2	CASSGTGALAANYGYTF